The 12 T cell receptor beta chains listed next were all sequenced from one sample in a study of T cell changes during pregnancy in multiple sclerosis (dated by TCRdb to the late 2010s). Library preparation was by the immunoSEQ multiplex PCR assay. The immuneACCESS repertoire file appears here via TCRdb, limited to in-frame rearrangements. These files lack a portion of the clones; in checked studies, under half of the deficit traces to unresolved V genes, and the cause of the others is not known. A total of more than 45,000 clones appear in this sample, 93% of them only once. The ten largest clones capture around 4% of the sample. The starting material was CD8+ T cells from peripheral blood mononuclear cells, obtained in the second trimester of pregnancy. These receptors were taken from a female donor with multiple sclerosis, enrolled in a pregnancy study.

The V gene is TRBV27, the J gene TRBJ2-7; TRBD2 agrees at 8 bases. The ends lost 6 bases at V and 5 bases at J; junction bases unmatched: 6. This CDR3 has 13 amino acids. Germline CDR1 and CDR2: MNHEY and SMNVEV (reference sequence). This CDR3 reads CASSSAGVNEQYF. The CDR3 region has the DNA TGTGCCAGCAGCTCAGCGGGAGTAAACGAGCAGTACTTC.

The genes are TRBV7-9 and TRBJ2-3; 8 bases fit TRBD1. Germline loops: CDR1 SEHNR, CDR2 FQNEAQ (reference sequence). J was trimmed by 13 bases and V by 4 bases; bases with no gene match: 13. The CDR3 runs to 14 residues. CDR3 amino acids: CASSSLGQVILKYF. In nucleotides, the CDR3 is TGTGCCAGCAGCTCACTGGGACAGGTGATTCTTAAGTATTTT.

The V gene is TRBV15, the J gene TRBJ1-2; 10 bases line up with TRBD1. Per germline, CDR1 LNHNV and CDR2 YYDKDF (reference sequence). The ends lost 8 bases at V and 4 bases at J; junction bases unmatched: 4. The CDR3 runs 13 residues. Here the CDR3 reads CATEDRGVYGYTF. The CDR3 region has the DNA TGTGCCACCGAGGACAGGGGGGTCTATGGCTACACCTTC.

The rearrangement uses TRBV10-3 and TRBJ2-5; D gene unclear. The germline gives CDR1 ENHRY, CDR2 SYGVKD. Deletions cut 0 bases from V and 3 bases from J, with 11 bases between. This CDR3 contains 15 residues. Here the CDR3 DNA reads TGTGCCATCAGTGAGTCGGCTGCCCTGGAAGAGACCCAGTACTTC. Its protein product is CAISESAALEETQYF.

V is TRBV7-9 and J is TRBJ2-1; 11 bases are a match to TRBD1. Germline values: CDR1 SEHNR, CDR2 FQNEAQ (reference sequence). CDR3 length: 15 amino acids. V gave up 5 bases and J gave up 8 bases; unmatched junction bases: 8. The CDR3 DNA reads as TGTGCCAGCAGCGCCGGGACAGGGGGTAAGGATGAGCAGTTCTTC. Translation: CASSAGTGGKDEQFF.

This clone occurred once. The chain has TRBV7-9 and TRBJ2-3; 11 bases line up with TRBD2. Germline V gives CDR1 SEHNR, CDR2 FQNEAQ (reference sequence). The CDR3 extends over 16 amino acids. J lost 3 bases, V lost 4 bases, and 6 bases had no gene match. The CDR3 DNA sequence: TGTGCCAGCAGCTCCTTAATAGCGGGGGGGACAGATACGCAGTATTTT. It codes for CASSSLIAGGTDTQYF.

The chain combines TRBV7-9 with TRBJ2-2; TRBD2 matches at 12 bases. The CDR3 extends over 17 amino acids. V was pared by 5 bases and J by 7 bases, with 11 bases of the junction left unmatched. Germline CDR1 reads SEHNR; CDR2 reads FQNEAQ (reference sequence). The CDR3 DNA reads as TGTGCCAGCAGCCCGGGACTAGCGGGTGTTCAGGGCGGGGAGCTGTTTTTT. Encoded protein: CASSPGLAGVQGGELFF.

CDR3 sequence: CASSLPAGLAEPNQYF. In DNA form, the CDR3 reads TGTGCCAGCAGCCTTCCGGCAGGGCTAGCGGAGCCCAACCAGTACTTC. The rearrangement links TRBV11-2 to TRBJ2-5; TRBD2 matches 7 bases. Germline V gene lookup returns CDR1 SGHAT and CDR2 FQNNGV. Trimming cost V 5 bases and J 10 bases; bases outside gene matches: 19. CDR3 size: 16 residues.

This clone was seen only a few times. V is TRBV19 and J is TRBJ1-2, with 7 bases fitting TRBD1. Germline values: CDR1 LNHDA, CDR2 SQIVND (reference sequence). This CDR3 is 14 amino acids long. J gave up 3 bases and V 4 bases, and 5 bases lay outside the gene matches. CDR3 coding DNA: TGTGCCAGTAGTACCCCCGACAGGGACTATGGCTACACCTTC. It specifies CASSTPDRDYGYTF.

The V call is TRBV7-6, the J call TRBJ2-7; 8 bases align to TRBD2. The CDR3 sequence is 13 residues long. Per germline, CDR1 SGHVS and CDR2 FNYEAQ. V shed 2 bases, J shed 5 bases, and the junction held 2 bases outside the gene matches. The DNA of the CDR3 is TGTGCCAGCAGCTTACCGGGGGGGGACGAGCAGTACTTC. It codes for CASSLPGGDEQYF.

Judged by abundance, this clone is medium-sized. The J gene is TRBJ1-5, the V gene TRBV2; D is perhaps TRBD1 (5 bases). Trimming shortened V by 2 bases and J by 0 bases, and 5 bases separated the two germline ends. The CDR3 sequence is 14 residues long. The germline V gene encodes CDR1 SNHLY and CDR2 FYNNEI. The CDR3 loop is CASSETGSNQPQHF. The CDR3 bases are TGTGCCAGCAGTGAAACAGGTAGCAATCAGCCCCAGCATTTT.

The chain carries TRBV7-9 and TRBJ2-7; D possibly corresponds to TRBD1 (6 bases). The germline V gene encodes CDR1 SEHNR and CDR2 FQNEAQ (reference sequence). With 2 bases removed from V and 6 bases from J, the gap between germline ends came to 8 bases. This CDR3 contains 12 residues. This CDR3 reads CASSLTGREQYF. The CDR3 DNA reads TGTGCCAGCAGCTTAACAGGGCGCGAGCAGTACTTC.